Listed here are 28 T cell receptor beta chains from one sample, sequenced in a study of T cell changes during pregnancy in multiple sclerosis. Produced via immunoSEQ multiplex PCR; TCRdb's table is partial and in-frame only. There are 30,000 to 40,000 clones in the sample; about 90% occur only once, and roughly 4% lies in the top ten. The sample here was CD8+ T cells from peripheral blood mononuclear cells, taken in the third trimester of pregnancy. The receptors originated from a female donor with multiple sclerosis, enrolled in a pregnancy study.

This chain links TRBV6-5 with TRBJ2-3, with TRBD2 matching over 8 bases. Germline-derived CDR1 and CDR2 are MNHEY and SVGAGI. V lost 8 bases, J lost 1 base, and 5 bases stayed unmatched. The length of the CDR3 is 14 residues. The CDR3 DNA is TGTGCCAGCCAAGCGGGGGCCCGCACAGATACGCAGTATTTT. Encoded protein: CASQAGARTDTQYF.

About this clone itself: Other DNA sequences in this specimen translate into the identical CDR3. V gene TRBV4-3 combines with J gene TRBJ2-3; D gene unclear. The V end was cut by 0 bases, the J end by 4 bases, with 5 bases between. The length of the CDR3 is 13 residues. CDR1 and CDR2 from the germline V gene are LGHNA and YSLEER. This chain's CDR3 is CASSQDSPDTQYF. CDR3 in DNA: TGCGCCAGCAGCCAAGACTCTCCAGATACGCAGTATTTT.

The chain employs TRBV4-1 and TRBJ2-5; weak D call: TRBD1 (6 bases). Germline V gene lookup returns CDR1 MGHRA and CDR2 YSYEKL. V lost 0 bases and J lost 3, with 8 bases in between. This CDR3 is built from 14 residues. CDR3 loop: CASSQDPGEETQYF. The CDR3 region has the DNA TGCGCCAGCAGCCAAGATCCAGGGGAAGAGACCCAGTACTTC.

The V and J genes are TRBV4-1 and TRBJ1-2, with D perhaps matching TRBD1 (5 bases). The CDR3 runs 16 residues. V gave up 0 bases and J gave up 1 base, with 12 bases separating them. Looked up from germline, CDR1 is MGHRA and CDR2 is YSYEKL. The CDR3 nucleotides are TGCGCCAGCAGCCAAGATGGAGTCAGGGATAACTATGGCTACACCTTC. Protein product: CASSQDGVRDNYGYTF.

This chain links TRBV19 with TRBJ2-1; 8 bases agree with TRBD1. Looked up from germline, CDR1 is LNHDA and CDR2 is SQIVND (reference sequence). This CDR3 region has 14 residues. With 4 bases clipped from V and 6 bases from J, the junction kept 5 bases outside the gene matches. The CDR3 DNA sequence: TGTGCCAGTAGTAAGGGGACAGGACCCAATGAGCAGTTCTTC. Translating it yields CASSKGTGPNEQFF.

The table lists this clone with a few counts. In DNA form, the CDR3 reads TGTGCCAGCAGCCAAGAACTCGCTAGCGGGGGTACAGATACGCAGTATTTT. Amino acid sequence: CASSQELASGGTDTQYF. The chain carries TRBV4-2 and TRBJ2-3; 10 bases agree with TRBD2. Germline assignment: CDR1 LGHNA and CDR2 YNFKEQ. There are 17 residues in the CDR3. J lost 3 bases, V lost 0 bases, and 6 bases had no gene match.

The rearrangement uses TRBV27 and TRBJ1-4, with 7 bases lining up with TRBD1. The V and J ends lost 5 bases and 8 bases, in that order; junction bases with no gene match: 5. Germline V gives CDR1 MNHEY, CDR2 SMNVEV (reference sequence). There are 13 residues in the CDR3. CDR3 sequence: CASSPLQGEKLFF. The CDR3 nucleotides read TGTGCCAGCAGTCCCTTACAGGGGGAAAAACTGTTTTTT.

The chain links TRBV27 to TRBJ2-1; tentatively, D is TRBD1 (6 bases). V lost 10 bases and J lost 11, with 21 bases in between. In germline, CDR1 is MNHEY, CDR2 SMNVEV (reference sequence). The CDR3 totals 13 residues. In nucleotides, the CDR3 is TGTGCCATCGGCCCCCCGACAGGAGCCAAGCAGTTCTTC. Protein product: CAIGPPTGAKQFF.

The V gene is TRBV19, the J gene TRBJ1-1; D not certain. This CDR3 region has 13 residues. Deletions cut 7 bases from V and 0 bases from J, with 9 bases between. CDR1 LNHDA and CDR2 SQIVND come from the germline V gene (reference sequence). The CDR3 nucleotides are TGTGCCAGTACTTGGGCGTTGAACACTGAAGCTTTCTTT. Amino acid sequence: CASTWALNTEAFF.

This chain connects TRBV5-8 to TRBJ1-2; 9 nucleotides align to TRBD1. The CDR3 length is 15 residues. Germline V gives CDR1 SGHTS, CDR2 YDEGEE. With 4 bases clipped from V and 8 bases from J, the junction kept 12 bases outside the gene matches. This chain's CDR3 is CASSALPGQGEGYTF. The CDR3 DNA reads as TGTGCCAGCAGCGCCCTCCCGGGACAGGGAGAGGGCTACACCTTC.

The chain combines TRBV4-2 with TRBJ1-1; D unclear. V dropped 0 bases and J dropped 5 bases, with 10 bases sitting between them. Germline CDR1 reads LGHNA; CDR2 reads YNFKEQ. The CDR3 contains 14 residues. CDR3 in amino acids: CASSQESRWTEAFF. As DNA, the CDR3 is TGTGCCAGCAGCCAAGAGTCGAGGTGGACTGAAGCTTTCTTT.

This clone showed up just once. CDR3 residues: CASSQGGTGNEQYF. In DNA, the CDR3 is TGCGCCAGCAGCCAAGGCGGGACAGGGAACGAGCAGTACTTC. The chain has TRBV4-3 and TRBJ2-7, with 9 bases fitting TRBD1. Losses at the gene ends were 1 base for V and 5 bases for J; bases not matched to a gene: 3. The CDR3 is 14 amino acids. CDR1 LGHNA and CDR2 YSLEER come from the germline V gene.

This chain connects TRBV7-9 to TRBJ1-2, with 10 bases fitting TRBD1. The V gene's germline CDR1 is SEHNR and CDR2 FQNEAQ (reference sequence). V gave up 5 bases and J gave up 7 bases; unmatched junction bases: 10. The CDR3 runs to 15 residues. The CDR3 coding sequence is TGTGCCAGCAGCCAGTCGGGACAGGGGATACGTGGCTACACCTTC. Translated, it gives CASSQSGQGIRGYTF.

The gene calls are TRBV6-6 and TRBJ2-3; 9 bases align to TRBD1. The CDR3 length is 15 residues. In germline, CDR1 is MNHNY, CDR2 SVGAGI (reference sequence). The V and J ends lost 5 bases and 0 bases, in that order; junction bases with no gene match: 3. CDR3 nucleotides: TGTGCCAGCAGTACCGGGACAGGGAGCACAGATACGCAGTATTTT. Translating it yields CASSTGTGSTDTQYF.

V usage is TRBV9 and J usage is TRBJ2-3; the match to TRBD2 covers 8 bases. V shed 4 bases, J shed 2 bases, and the junction held 12 bases outside the gene matches. The CDR3 spans 17 residues. The germline V gene encodes CDR1 SGDLS and CDR2 YYNGEE. The chain's CDR3 is CASSPVAAGGPTDTQYF. The CDR3 nucleotides read TGTGCCAGCAGCCCCGTCGCGGCGGGGGGCCCCACAGATACGCAGTATTTT.

This clone was seen just once. The V call is TRBV4-3, the J call TRBJ1-5; D remains unclear. In germline, CDR1 is LGHNA, CDR2 YSLEER. The V gene lost 0 bases and the J gene lost 7 bases, with 13 bases spanning the gap. The CDR3 length is 15 residues. CDR3 nucleotides: TGCGCCAGCAGCCAAGATACGGGTCCTCGACAGCCCCAGCATTTT. This sequence encodes CASSQDTGPRQPQHF.

This clone has only one observation. V gene TRBV19 combines with J gene TRBJ1-1; 9 bases map to TRBD1. Losses at the gene ends were 0 bases for V and 3 bases for J; bases not matched to a gene: 8. Germline V gene sequence: CDR1 LNHDA, CDR2 SQIVND (reference sequence). The CDR3 loop spans 17 amino acids. The CDR3 DNA follows: TGTGCCAGTAGTATAGATTCTAGGACAGGGGCGGACACTGAAGCTTTCTTT. This encodes CASSIDSRTGADTEAFF.

This clone was counted many times. The chain couples TRBV6-4 to TRBJ2-2; 7 bases are shared with TRBD1. CDR1 and CDR2 (germline): MRHNA, SNTAGT. Germline trimming cut 2 bases from V and 3 bases from J; bases unmatched to any gene: 0. This CDR3 contains 14 residues. In nucleotides, the CDR3 is TGTGCCAGCAGTGACAGGGGGCACACCGGGGAGCTGTTTTTT. This gives the protein CASSDRGHTGELFF.

This chain uses TRBV9 with TRBJ1-2; the match to TRBD1 covers 8 bases. Germline V gene sequence: CDR1 SGDLS, CDR2 YYNGEE. The CDR3 sequence is 14 residues long. The V segment lost 3 bases and the J segment 5 bases; nucleotides outside the gene matches: 6. The DNA of the CDR3 is TGTGCCAGCAGCGCGGACAGGGAGGTTTATGGCTACACCTTC. This codes for CASSADREVYGYTF. Supplemented by reference TRBV9 and TRBJ1-2, the full variable domain reads DSGVTQTPKHLITATGQRVTLRCSPRSGDLSVYWYQQSLDQGLQFLIQYYNGEERAKGNILERFSAQQFPDLHSELNLSSLELGDSALYFCASSADREVYGYTFGSGTRLTVV.

The chain combines TRBV6-6 with TRBJ2-2, with 9 bases that match TRBD1. Germline V lookup: CDR1 MNHNY, CDR2 SVGAGI (reference sequence). V was pared by 6 bases and J by 6 bases, with 11 bases of the junction left unmatched. The length of the CDR3 is 16 residues. DNA for the CDR3: TGTGCCAGCAGCCCTACCGACAGGGGGAGGGCCGGGGAGCTGTTTTTT. The encoded protein is CASSPTDRGRAGELFF.

This rearrangement joins TRBV15 to TRBJ1-1; possibly TRBD1 for D (6 bases). V lost 0 bases and J 5 bases, leaving 13 bases between the germline ends. Germline lookup yields CDR1 LNHNV and CDR2 YYDKDF (reference sequence). The CDR3 spans 15 residues. CDR3 sequence reads: CATSRDGGGRTEAFF. The DNA for the CDR3 is TGTGCCACCAGCAGAGATGGCGGGGGCCGGACTGAAGCTTTCTTT.

This clone was observed a few times. The rearrangement uses TRBV6-4 and TRBJ2-1; TRBD2 matches at 9 bases. CDR1 is MRHNA and CDR2 is SNTAGT in the germline V gene. Trimming cost V 0 bases and J 9 bases; bases outside gene matches: 0. The CDR3 length is 13 residues. CDR3 nucleotides: TGTGCCAGCAGTGACTCGGGACTAGCTGAGCAGTTCTTC. Amino acid sequence: CASSDSGLAEQFF.

The J gene is TRBJ2-3, the V gene TRBV30, with 9 positions matching TRBD1. CDR3 size: 15 residues. V lost 4 bases, J lost 4 bases, and 9 bases stayed unmatched. Germline V lookup: CDR1 GTSNPN, CDR2 SVGIG (reference sequence). In DNA form, the CDR3 reads TGTGCCTGGACCGTAGGACAGGGGATCTCAGATACGCAGTATTTT. Its protein product is CAWTVGQGISDTQYF.

V gene TRBV7-2 combines with J gene TRBJ1-5, with TRBD1 matching over 8 bases. V gave up 5 bases and J gave up 5 bases; unmatched junction bases: 5. The germline V gene has CDR1 SGHTA and CDR2 FQGNSA. The CDR3 has 14 amino acids. CDR3 sequence reads: CASSADREDQPQHF. CDR3 coding DNA: TGTGCCAGCAGCGCGGACAGGGAGGATCAGCCCCAGCATTTT.

The rearrangement joins TRBV25-1 to TRBJ2-2, with 10 bases aligning to TRBD1. The CDR3 sequence is 16 residues long. The germline V gene has CDR1 MGHDK and CDR2 SYGVNS. Trimming took 6 bases from V and 7 from J; bases not matched to a gene: 11. The CDR3: CASRANDRGPYGELFF. CDR3 coding DNA: TGTGCCAGCAGGGCAAACGACAGGGGGCCCTACGGGGAGCTGTTTTTT.

This chain joins TRBV9 and TRBJ1-1; possibly TRBD1 for D (6 bases). V was shortened by 1 base and J by 6 bases, with 16 bases between the two germline ends. Germline V CDR1 and CDR2: SGDLS, YYNGEE. The CDR3 contains 15 residues. The CDR3 region has the DNA TGTGCCAGCAGCGTAAAGGAGGTATGGGGGCCTGAAGCTTTCTTT. Translation gives CASSVKEVWGPEAFF.

The V call is TRBV6-4, the J call TRBJ1-1, with D possibly matching TRBD1 (5 bases). The CDR3 runs to 11 residues. Trimming took 10 bases from V and 1 from J, leaving 7 bases between them. From germline, CDR1 is MRHNA and CDR2 SNTAGT. CDR3 DNA: TGTGCCACAGACAGGAACACTGAAGCTTTCTTT. Translating it yields CATDRNTEAFF.

The chain uses TRBV9 and TRBJ1-6; TRBD1 agrees at 9 bases. This CDR3 contains 15 residues. Germline V gives CDR1 SGDLS, CDR2 YYNGEE. The V gene end was trimmed by 4 bases and the J gene end by 6 bases; junction bases not matched to a gene: 5. DNA of the CDR3: TGTGCCAGCAGCCGCATGACAGGGGGTAATTCACCCCTCCACTTT. Translation: CASSRMTGGNSPLHF.